Listed below are T cell receptor beta chains from one sample, sequenced in a study of blood T cell repertoires in COVID-19. Clones were sequenced by immunoSEQ multiplex PCR, and TCRdb holds only the in-frame ones, with some missing. Here the sample spans some 89,000 clones, about 83% being singletons. Sequenced material: peripheral blood. The receptors were sampled from a human donor in a cohort sampled during active COVID-19. Both conserved end residues are part of each CDR3. The D gene is left open where the match is weak. Clone size is not always given. Where it is, it says once, few, many or a class for expanded clones.

v_call,clone_size,d_call,j_call,cdr3_nt,cdr3_aa
TRBV7-8,NA,NA,TRBJ1-4,TGTGCCAGCAGCACTAGTGGAGGGGCTAATGTAGGTGAAAAACTGTTTTTT,CASSTSGGANVGEKLFF
TRBV3-1/TRBV3-2,NA,NA,TRBJ2-3,TGTGCCAGCAGCCCTCTAGATAGCCGGAACACGCAGTATTTT,CASSPLDSRNTQYF
TRBV6-5,few,NA,TRBJ1-1,TGTGCCAGCAGTTACCTAGGAGACACTGAAGCTTTCTTT,CASSYLGDTEAFF
TRBV15,NA,TRBD2,TRBJ2-1,TGTGCCACCAGCCAAGGGACTAGCGGGGGCTACAATGAGCAGTTCTTC,CATSQGTSGGYNEQFF
TRBV11-2,NA,TRBD2,TRBJ2-7,TGTGCCAGCAATGGACTAGCGGGCGTGGGGGAGCAGTACTTC,CASNGLAGVGEQYF
TRBV2,NA,TRBD1,TRBJ1-2,TGTGCCAGCAGTCCAGAAGGGGGCAGCTATGGCTACACCTTC,CASSPEGGSYGYTF
TRBV6-5,NA,TRBD1,TRBJ2-1,TGTGCCAGCAGGGCAGACAGGGGTTCGTACAATGAGCAGTTCTTC,CASRADRGSYNEQFF
TRBV5-1,NA,NA,TRBJ1-3,TGCGCCAGCAGCTTGGGTTCCCTCCGCTCTGGAAACACCATATATTTT,CASSLGSLRSGNTIYF
TRBV4-1,NA,NA,TRBJ2-7,TGCGCCAGCAGCCAAACCGGGACTCTTCCCTACGAGCAGTACTTC,CASSQTGTLPYEQYF
TRBV7-3,NA,TRBD2,TRBJ2-3,TGTGCCAGCAGCTTAGGGGACTACCCACGCACAGATACGCAGTATTTT,CASSLGDYPRTDTQYF
TRBV24-1,few,NA,TRBJ2-3,TGTGCCACCCAGTCTAGCACAGATACGCAGTATTTT,CATQSSTDTQYF
TRBV24-1,NA,TRBD2,TRBJ2-2,TGTGCCACCAGTGATTCCAAAGCCGGGACTAGCGGATGGGACACCGGGGAGCTGTTTTTT,CATSDSKAGTSGWDTGELFF
TRBV6-5,NA,TRBD2,TRBJ2-3,TGTGCCACCTTTCCGGGACTAGCGACGAATACGCAGTATTTT,CATFPGLATNTQYF
TRBV4-3,once,TRBD1,TRBJ2-1,TGCGCCAGCAGCCAAGTGGACAGGGTAAATGAGCAGTTCTTC,CASSQVDRVNEQFF
TRBV5-4,NA,NA,TRBJ2-3,TGTGCCAGCATCTCGACCCCGAGGGGGGGCGCGGCAGATACGCAGTATTTT,CASISTPRGGAADTQYF
TRBV11-2,NA,TRBD2,TRBJ2-7,TGTGCCAGCAGCCCAAGCGGGGGAGTCTACGAGCAGTACTTC,CASSPSGGVYEQYF
TRBV5-1,once,NA,TRBJ1-4,TGCGCCAGCAGCTCAGGGTCAGGGGCCGGAGAAAAACTGTTTTTT,CASSSGSGAGEKLFF
TRBV27,NA,TRBD1,TRBJ1-2,TGTGCCAGCAGTTATGGGGACAGGGTGGAAGGTGGCTACACCTTC,CASSYGDRVEGGYTF
TRBV5-4,NA,NA,TRBJ2-5,TGTGCCAGCAGCGATTTACGGGGGGCGAAGACCCAGTACTTC,CASSDLRGAKTQYF
TRBV6-5,NA,TRBD1,TRBJ2-3,TGTGCCAGCAGTCCTGAGACAGGGGTGGATACGCAGTATTTT,CASSPETGVDTQYF
TRBV3-1/TRBV3-2,NA,TRBD2,TRBJ2-5,TGTGCCAGCAGCCCTTCAGCGGGGGGACGGGAGACCCAGTACTTC,CASSPSAGGRETQYF
TRBV7-8,NA,NA,TRBJ1-1,TGTGCCAGCAGCTTAGACGTCCGGGTTAACACTGAAGCTTTCTTT,CASSLDVRVNTEAFF
TRBV11-3,NA,NA,TRBJ2-5,TGTGCCAGCAGCTTAGCTCAGGGAGAGACCCAGTACTTC,CASSLAQGETQYF
TRBV2,NA,TRBD1,TRBJ1-5,TGTGCCAGCGGGGACAGGGATCCCAGTCAGCCCCAGCATTTT,CASGDRDPSQPQHF
TRBV27,NA,TRBD2,TRBJ2-7,TGTGCCAGCAGTTTGCAAGGAACTAGCGGCCCCTACGAGCAGTACTTC,CASSLQGTSGPYEQYF
TRBV28,NA,NA,TRBJ2-3,TGTGCCAGCTGTGGTGGCAGCACAGATACGCAGTATTTT,CASCGGSTDTQYF
TRBV18,NA,TRBD1,TRBJ2-3,TGTGCCAGCTCACCACTAAGGACAGGGACGCCCGTGGATACGCAGTATTTT,CASSPLRTGTPVDTQYF
TRBV27,NA,TRBD2,TRBJ2-5,TGTGCCAGCAGTGACCAACCTAGCGGGAGTTTGGAGACCCAGTACTTC,CASSDQPSGSLETQYF
TRBV29-1,NA,NA,TRBJ1-1,TGCAGCGCCAATATTGACAGGTTGAACACTGAAGCTTTCTTT,CSANIDRLNTEAFF
TRBV11-2,NA,TRBD1,TRBJ1-2,TGTGCCAGCAGCACTCGGGACAGGGGACCCCCCTATGGCTACACCTTC,CASSTRDRGPPYGYTF
TRBV6-6,NA,TRBD2,TRBJ2-5,TGTGCCAGCAGAGGAGCGGGGGGCGCAAAGACCCAGTACTTC,CASRGAGGAKTQYF
TRBV29-1,few,NA,TRBJ1-2,TGCAGCGTCGATCCAGCTAACTATGGCTACACCTTC,CSVDPANYGYTF
TRBV10-3,NA,TRBD2,TRBJ2-5,TGTGCCATCAGTGACCCGAGAGGGGAGGGCCAAGAGACCCAGTACTTC,CAISDPRGEGQETQYF
TRBV13,NA,TRBD1,TRBJ1-2,TGTGCCAGCAGCTTAGAGACAGGGAACTATGGCTACACCTTC,CASSLETGNYGYTF
TRBV6-5,NA,NA,TRBJ1-6,TGTGCCAGCAGCAGAGGACAGACTAATAATTCACCCCTCCACTTT,CASSRGQTNNSPLHF
TRBV7-9,once,TRBD2,TRBJ2-5,TGTGCCAGCAGCTCTGGACTAGCGGGACTCCAAGAGACCCAGTACTTC,CASSSGLAGLQETQYF
TRBV7-2,NA,NA,TRBJ2-1,TGTGCCAGCAGCTTACAAGGGGGGAGGGCCTCTGGCAATGAGCAGTTCTTC,CASSLQGGRASGNEQFF
TRBV5-6,NA,TRBD1,TRBJ2-7,TGTGCCAGCAGCTATGACAGGGCAGGATACGAGCAGTACTTC,CASSYDRAGYEQYF
TRBV19,NA,NA,TRBJ2-4,TGTGCCAGTAGTATAGTCTGGGGACTAGCCAAAAACATTCAGTACTTC,CASSIVWGLAKNIQYF
TRBV19,NA,NA,TRBJ1-1,TGTGCCAGTAGTGCCAGGGGCAGGGTCACTGAAGCTTTCTTT,CASSARGRVTEAFF
TRBV6-5,NA,TRBD1,TRBJ1-5,TGTGCCAGCAGTTCCGACAGGGGACGTCAGCCCCAGCATTTT,CASSSDRGRQPQHF
TRBV5-1,NA,TRBD2,TRBJ2-6,TGCGCCACCCAGGGAGGGACCTCTGGGGCCAACGTCCTGACTTTC,CATQGGTSGANVLTF
TRBV19,NA,TRBD1,TRBJ2-5,TGTGCCAGTAGGGACAGGGCAAGGGAGACCCAGTACTTC,CASRDRARETQYF
TRBV7-8,NA,NA,TRBJ1-5,TGTGCCAGCAGCTGGGGGGGGCAGCCCCAGCATTTT,CASSWGGQPQHF
TRBV5-1,NA,TRBD2,TRBJ2-7,TGCGCCAGCAGCCCATTTCCCCCGGGACTAGCGGGGGTTTACGAGCAGTACTTC,CASSPFPPGLAGVYEQYF
TRBV3-1/TRBV3-2,NA,TRBD2,TRBJ2-7,TGTGCCAGCAGCCAAGATGGACTAGCGGGACTCTACGAGCAGTACTTC,CASSQDGLAGLYEQYF
TRBV5-1,once,TRBD2,TRBJ2-3,TGCGCCAGCAGCGAACTAGCGGGAGGCCTCCGAGCAGATACGCAGTATTTT,CASSELAGGLRADTQYF
TRBV11-2,NA,NA,TRBJ2-4,TGTGCCACCGAGCCAGGGGTCGCCAAAAACATTCAGTACTTC,CATEPGVAKNIQYF
TRBV2,NA,TRBD2,TRBJ2-4,TGTGCCAGCGGGGGGGATGCCAAAAACATTCAGTACTTC,CASGGDAKNIQYF
TRBV2,NA,TRBD1,TRBJ2-3,TGTGCCAGCAGTCTCCCCGGGGGGACAGGGGGTAAGATCGGAACAGATACGCAGTATTTT,CASSLPGGTGGKIGTDTQYF
TRBV19,NA,TRBD2,TRBJ2-3,TGTGCCAGTAGGTCGACCGCGGGGGGGTTAGATACGCAGTATTTT,CASRSTAGGLDTQYF
TRBV6-4,NA,TRBD1,TRBJ1-3,TGTGCCAGCAGTGACTGGTCCTGGGAAGGAGGCAGGGGGCCTGGAAACACCATATATTTT,CASSDWSWEGGRGPGNTIYF
TRBV6-6,once,TRBD1,TRBJ2-7,TGTGCCAGCAGTTACGACAGGGGCCCCTACGAGCAGTACTTC,CASSYDRGPYEQYF
TRBV11-2,few,NA,TRBJ2-1,TGTGCCACACGTCGTTTGAGTTCCCATGAGCAGTTCTTC,CATRRLSSHEQFF
TRBV4-1,NA,TRBD2,TRBJ2-3,TGCGCCAGCAGCCTCAACCTAGCGGGGGGTAGCACAGATACGCAGTATTTT,CASSLNLAGGSTDTQYF
TRBV21-1,NA,NA,TRBJ1-5,TGTGCCAGCAGCGCGGGGTGCAATCAGCCCCAGCATTTT,CASSAGCNQPQHF
TRBV13,NA,NA,TRBJ1-5,TGTGCCAGCAGCTTCGGCAATCAGCCCCAGCATTTT,CASSFGNQPQHF